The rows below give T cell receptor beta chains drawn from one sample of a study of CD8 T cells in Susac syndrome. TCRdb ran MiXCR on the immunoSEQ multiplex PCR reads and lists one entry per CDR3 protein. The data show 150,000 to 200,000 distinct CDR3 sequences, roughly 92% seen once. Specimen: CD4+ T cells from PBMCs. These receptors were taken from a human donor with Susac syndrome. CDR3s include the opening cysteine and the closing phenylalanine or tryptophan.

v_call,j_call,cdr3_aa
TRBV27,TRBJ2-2,CASSLRGRDTGELFF
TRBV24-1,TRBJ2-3,CATSDGGPGDTQYF
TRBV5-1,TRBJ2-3,CASSRIAGGYTDTQYF
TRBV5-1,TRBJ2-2,CASSSGQNTGELFF
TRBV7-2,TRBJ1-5,CASSLAQGAGQPQHF
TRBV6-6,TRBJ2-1,CASSRDRGYNEQFF
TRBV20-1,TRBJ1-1,CSASGLNTEAFF
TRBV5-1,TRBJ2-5,CASSFARGGEETQYF
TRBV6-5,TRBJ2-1,CASSRSGPGEQFF
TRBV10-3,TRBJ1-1,CAISESGTENTEAFF
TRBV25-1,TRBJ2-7,CASSDRGNEQYF
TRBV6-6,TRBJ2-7,CASSYLAAGFGYEQYF
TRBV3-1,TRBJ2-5,CASSQLLPGKETQYF
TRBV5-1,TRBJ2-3,CASSPGTSGHTDTQYF
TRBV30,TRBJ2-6,CALNRAGANVLTF
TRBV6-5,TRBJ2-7,CASSYSEGKVYEQYF
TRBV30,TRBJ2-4,CAWSLAGLAKNIQYF
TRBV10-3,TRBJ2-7,CAISSGQTILYEQYF
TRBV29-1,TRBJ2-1,CSAAGVHEQFF
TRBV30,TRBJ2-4,CAWTSGDIQYF
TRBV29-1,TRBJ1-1,CSVDSGNTEAFF
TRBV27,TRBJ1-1,CASSPRGLQTEAFF
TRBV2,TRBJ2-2,CASSAGGGVTGELFF
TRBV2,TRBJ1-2,CASSESGSLYGYTF
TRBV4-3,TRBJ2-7,CASSHDGTGGYEQYF
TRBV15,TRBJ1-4,CATSGIYSPSEKLFF
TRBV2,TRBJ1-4,CASNEGGKYEKLFF
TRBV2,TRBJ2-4,CASSDGGDKNIQYF
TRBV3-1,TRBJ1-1,CASSQDGRVGTEAFF
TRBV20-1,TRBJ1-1,CSARGRVTEAFF
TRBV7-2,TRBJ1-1,CASSSTGTGRAFF
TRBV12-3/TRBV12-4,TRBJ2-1,CASVGSGNEQFF
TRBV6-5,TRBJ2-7,CASSYLSGAYEQYF
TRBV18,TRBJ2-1,CASSQGQGFGEQFF
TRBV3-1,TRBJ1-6,CASSRTGEAPLHF
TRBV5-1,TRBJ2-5,CASSWGTEETQYF
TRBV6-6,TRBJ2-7,CASSYSTGGAYEQYF
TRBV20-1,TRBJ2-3,CSAASGTAKIDTQYF
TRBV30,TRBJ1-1,CAWSGDRGRGNTEAFF
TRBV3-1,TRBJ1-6,CASSPWTVNSPLHF
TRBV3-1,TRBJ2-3,CASSQVDTDTQYF
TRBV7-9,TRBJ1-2,CASSRGQSNYGYTF
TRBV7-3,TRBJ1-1,CASSLNTDTEAFF
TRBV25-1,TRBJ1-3,CASSGTALISGNTIYF
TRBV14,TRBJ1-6,CASSHHNSPLHF
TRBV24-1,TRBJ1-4,CATSDLQLF
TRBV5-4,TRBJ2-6,CASSLDQSSGANVLTF
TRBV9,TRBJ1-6,CASSSRTGTRANSPLHF
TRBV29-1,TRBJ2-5,CSARKTVQETQYF